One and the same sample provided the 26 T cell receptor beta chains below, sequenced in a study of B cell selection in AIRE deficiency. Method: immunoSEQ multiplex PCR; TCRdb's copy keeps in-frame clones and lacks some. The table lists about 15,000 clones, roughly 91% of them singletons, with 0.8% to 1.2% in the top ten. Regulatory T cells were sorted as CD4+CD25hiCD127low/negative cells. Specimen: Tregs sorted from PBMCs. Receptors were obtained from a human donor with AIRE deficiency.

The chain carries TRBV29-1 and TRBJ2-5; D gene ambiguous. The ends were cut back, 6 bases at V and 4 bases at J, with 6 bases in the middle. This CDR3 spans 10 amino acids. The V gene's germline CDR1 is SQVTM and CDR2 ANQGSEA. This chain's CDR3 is CSVGTETQYF. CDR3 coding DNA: TGCAGCGTCGGCACAGAGACCCAGTACTTC.

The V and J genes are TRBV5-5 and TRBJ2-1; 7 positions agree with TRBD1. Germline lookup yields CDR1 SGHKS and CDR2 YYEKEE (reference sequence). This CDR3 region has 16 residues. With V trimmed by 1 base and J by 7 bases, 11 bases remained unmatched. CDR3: CASSLLPGQNYNEQFF. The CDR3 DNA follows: TGTGCCAGCAGCTTGTTACCGGGACAGAATTATAATGAGCAGTTCTTC.

In DNA form, the CDR3 reads TGTGCCAGCAGCTTAGTAGGGGGACTAGCGGGAGTAGAGACCCAGTACTTC. It encodes CASSLVGGLAGVETQYF. This chain uses TRBV7-8 with TRBJ2-5, with 14 bases identical to TRBD2. CDR1 is SGHVS and CDR2 is FQNEAQ in the germline V gene. This CDR3 is built from 17 residues. Unmatched junction bases numbered 5, after V lost 1 base and J lost 4 bases. The full variable domain, with the rest looked up from reference TRBV7-8 and TRBJ2-5, is GAGVSQSPRYKVAKRGQDVALRCDPISGHVSLFWYQQALGQGPEFLTYFQNEAQLDKSGLPSDRFFAERPEGSVSTLKIQRTQQEDSAVYLCASSLVGGLAGVETQYFGPGTRLLVL.

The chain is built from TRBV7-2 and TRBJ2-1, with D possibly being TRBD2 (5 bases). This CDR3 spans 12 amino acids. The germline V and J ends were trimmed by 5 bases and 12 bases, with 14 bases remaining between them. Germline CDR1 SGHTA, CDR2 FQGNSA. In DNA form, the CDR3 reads TGTGCCAGCAGCCACGACTACGGAGGGCAGTTCTTC. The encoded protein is CASSHDYGGQFF.

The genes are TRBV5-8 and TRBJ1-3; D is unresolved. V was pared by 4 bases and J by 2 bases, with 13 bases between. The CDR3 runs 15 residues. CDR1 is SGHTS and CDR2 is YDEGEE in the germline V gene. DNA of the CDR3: TGTGCCAGCAGCCTAACCGGGTTTGCTGGAAACACCATATATTTT. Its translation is CASSLTGFAGNTIYF.

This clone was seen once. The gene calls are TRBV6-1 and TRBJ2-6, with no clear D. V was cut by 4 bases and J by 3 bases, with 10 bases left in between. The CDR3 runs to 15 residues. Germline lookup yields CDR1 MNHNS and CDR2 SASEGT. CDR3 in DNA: TGTGCCAGCAGTGCTGCCGCTGATGGGGCCAACGTCCTGACTTTC. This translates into CASSAAADGANVLTF.

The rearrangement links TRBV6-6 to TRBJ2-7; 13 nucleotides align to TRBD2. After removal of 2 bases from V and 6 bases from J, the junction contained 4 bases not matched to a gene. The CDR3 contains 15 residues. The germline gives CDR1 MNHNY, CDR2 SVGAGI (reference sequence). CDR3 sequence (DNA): TGTGCCAGCAGTTACCTTGGACTAGCGGGAGCCGAGCAGTACTTC. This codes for CASSYLGLAGAEQYF.

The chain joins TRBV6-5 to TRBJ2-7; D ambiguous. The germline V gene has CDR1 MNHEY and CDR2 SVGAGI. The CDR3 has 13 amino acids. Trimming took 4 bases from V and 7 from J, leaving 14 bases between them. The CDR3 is CASSSIPGVEQYF. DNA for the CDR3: TGTGCCAGCAGTTCTATACCCGGAGTAGAGCAGTACTTC.

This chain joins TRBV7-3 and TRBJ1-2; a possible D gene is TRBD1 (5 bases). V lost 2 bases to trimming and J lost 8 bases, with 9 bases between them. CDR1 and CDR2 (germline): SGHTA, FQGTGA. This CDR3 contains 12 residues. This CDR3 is CASSLAGNGYTF. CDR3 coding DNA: TGTGCCAGCAGCTTAGCAGGGAACGGCTACACCTTC.

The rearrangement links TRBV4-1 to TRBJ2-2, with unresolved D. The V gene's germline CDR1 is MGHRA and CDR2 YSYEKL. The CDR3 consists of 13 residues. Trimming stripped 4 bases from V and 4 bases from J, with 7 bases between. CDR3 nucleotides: TGCGCCAGCAGCCCTTGGAGCACCGGGGAGCTGTTTTTT. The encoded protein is CASSPWSTGELFF.

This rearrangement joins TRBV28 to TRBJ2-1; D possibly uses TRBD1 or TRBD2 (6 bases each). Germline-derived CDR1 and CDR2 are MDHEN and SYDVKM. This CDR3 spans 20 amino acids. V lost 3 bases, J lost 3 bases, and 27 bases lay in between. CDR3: CASSLDSQGPFSGGYNEQFF. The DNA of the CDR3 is TGTGCCAGCAGTTTGGACTCACAGGGACCTTTCTCCGGGGGCTACAATGAGCAGTTCTTC.

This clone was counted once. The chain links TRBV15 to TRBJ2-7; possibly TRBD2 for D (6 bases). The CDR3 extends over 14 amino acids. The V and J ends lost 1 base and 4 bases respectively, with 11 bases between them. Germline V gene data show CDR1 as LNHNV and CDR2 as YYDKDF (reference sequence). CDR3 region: CATSRALGGYEQYF. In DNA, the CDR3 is TGTGCCACCAGCAGAGCCCTGGGGGGATACGAGCAGTACTTC.

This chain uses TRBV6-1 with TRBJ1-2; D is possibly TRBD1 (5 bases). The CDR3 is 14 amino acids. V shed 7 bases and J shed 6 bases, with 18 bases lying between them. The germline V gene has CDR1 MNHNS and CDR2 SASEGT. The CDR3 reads CASNHRRGEDGYTF. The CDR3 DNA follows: TGTGCCAGCAACCATAGACGGGGGGAGGATGGCTACACCTTC.

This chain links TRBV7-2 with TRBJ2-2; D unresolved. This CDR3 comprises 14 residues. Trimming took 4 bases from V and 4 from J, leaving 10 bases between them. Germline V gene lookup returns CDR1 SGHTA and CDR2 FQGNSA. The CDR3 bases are TGTGCCAGCAGCTCCGTGCTACCCACCGGGGAGCTGTTTTTT. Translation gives CASSSVLPTGELFF. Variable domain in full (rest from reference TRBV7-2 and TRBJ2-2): GAGVSQSPSNKVTEKGKDVELRCDPISGHTALYWYRQSLGQGLEFLIYFQGNSAPDKSGLPSDRFSAERTGGSVSTLTIQRTQQEDSAVYLCASSSVLPTGELFFGEGSRLTVL.

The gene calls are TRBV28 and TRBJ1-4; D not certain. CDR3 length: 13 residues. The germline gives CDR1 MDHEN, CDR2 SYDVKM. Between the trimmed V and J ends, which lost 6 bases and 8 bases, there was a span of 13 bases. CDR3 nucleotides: TGTGCCAGCAGCCGAAGGTTCTGGGAAAAACTGTTTTTT. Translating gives CASSRRFWEKLFF.

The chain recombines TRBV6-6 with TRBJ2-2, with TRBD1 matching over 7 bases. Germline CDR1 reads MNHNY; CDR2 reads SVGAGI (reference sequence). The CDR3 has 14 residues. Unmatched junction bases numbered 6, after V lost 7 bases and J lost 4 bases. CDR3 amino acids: CASKKQGSTGELFF. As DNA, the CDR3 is TGTGCCAGCAAAAAACAGGGGAGCACCGGGGAGCTGTTTTTT.

In DNA, the CDR3 is TGTGCCAGCAGCCTAGGGGGACAGGGGGCATCTGGCTACACCTTC. Translating it yields CASSLGGQGASGYTF. The chain employs TRBV7-2 and TRBJ1-2; 12 bases align to TRBD1. This CDR3 is built from 15 residues. In germline, CDR1 is SGHTA, CDR2 FQGNSA. Losses at the gene ends were 5 bases for V and 7 bases for J; bases not matched to a gene: 8. The entire variable domain, with the rest obtained from reference TRBV7-2 and TRBJ1-2, is as follows: GAGVSQSPSNKVTEKGKDVELRCDPISGHTALYWYRQSLGQGLEFLIYFQGNSAPDKSGLPSDRFSAERTGGSVSTLTIQRTQQEDSAVYLCASSLGGQGASGYTFGSGTRLTVV.

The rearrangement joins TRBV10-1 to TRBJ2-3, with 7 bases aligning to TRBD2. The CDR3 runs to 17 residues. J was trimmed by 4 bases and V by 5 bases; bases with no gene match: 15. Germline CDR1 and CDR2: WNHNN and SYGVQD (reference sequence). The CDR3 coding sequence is TGCGCCAGCAGTCCCCTGTCGAGCGGGATTTGGGCAGATACGCAGTATTTT. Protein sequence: CASSPLSSGIWADTQYF.

Here the CDR3 DNA reads TGTGCCAGCAGTTCACTAGCGGGAGGGCCTAATGAGCAGTTCTTC. Its protein is CASSSLAGGPNEQFF. The J gene is TRBJ2-1, the V gene TRBV28; 13 bases are shared with TRBD2. Germline V gene sequence: CDR1 MDHEN, CDR2 SYDVKM. The CDR3 is 15 amino acids. V was pared by 4 bases and J by 7 bases, with 4 bases of the junction left unmatched. The variable domain in full, completed from reference TRBV28 and TRBJ2-1, reads DVKVTQSSRYLVKRTGEKVFLECVQDMDHENMFWYRQDPGLGLRLIYFSYDVKMKEKGDIPEGYSVSREKKERFSLILESASTNQTSMYLCASSSLAGGPNEQFFGPGTRLTVL.

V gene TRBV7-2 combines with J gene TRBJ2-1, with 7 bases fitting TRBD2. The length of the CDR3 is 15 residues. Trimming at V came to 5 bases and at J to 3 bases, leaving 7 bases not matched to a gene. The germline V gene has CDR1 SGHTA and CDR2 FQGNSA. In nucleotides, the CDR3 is TGTGCCAGCAGCCCCCAGGCTAGCGGCTACAATGAGCAGTTCTTC. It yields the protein CASSPQASGYNEQFF.

The CDR3: CASSWVQGSGNTIYF. CDR3 sequence (DNA): TGTGCCAGCAGCTGGGTGCAGGGGTCGGGAAACACCATATATTTT. The chain has TRBV7-2 and TRBJ1-3, with D perhaps TRBD1 (6 bases). Germline values: CDR1 SGHTA, CDR2 FQGNSA. The CDR3 sequence is 15 residues long. V was shortened by 4 bases and J by 4 bases, with 14 bases between the two germline ends.

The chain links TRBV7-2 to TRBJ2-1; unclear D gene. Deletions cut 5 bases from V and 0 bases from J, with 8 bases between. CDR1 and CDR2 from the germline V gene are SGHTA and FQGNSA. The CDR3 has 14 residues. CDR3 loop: CASSLSGSYNEQFF. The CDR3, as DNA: TGTGCCAGCAGCCTTAGTGGCTCCTACAATGAGCAGTTCTTC.

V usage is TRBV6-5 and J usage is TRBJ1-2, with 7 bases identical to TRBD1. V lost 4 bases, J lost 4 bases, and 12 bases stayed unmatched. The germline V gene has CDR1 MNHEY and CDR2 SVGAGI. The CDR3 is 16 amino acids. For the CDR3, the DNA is TGTGCCAGCAGTTCCTGGGTCGGGACAGCCGTCTATGGCTACACCTTC. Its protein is CASSSWVGTAVYGYTF.

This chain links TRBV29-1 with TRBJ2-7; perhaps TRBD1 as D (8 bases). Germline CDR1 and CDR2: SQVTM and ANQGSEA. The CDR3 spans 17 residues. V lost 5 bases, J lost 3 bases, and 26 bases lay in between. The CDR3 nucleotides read TGCAGCGTTATCTCTCCGGGAGGACAGGGCGTCGGCTACGAGCAGTACTTC. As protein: CSVISPGGQGVGYEQYF.

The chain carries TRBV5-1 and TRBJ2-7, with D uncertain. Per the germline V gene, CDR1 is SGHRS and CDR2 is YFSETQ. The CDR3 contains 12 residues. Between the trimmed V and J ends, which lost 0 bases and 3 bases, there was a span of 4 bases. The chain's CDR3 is CASSLGGYEQYF. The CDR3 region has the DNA TGCGCCAGCAGCTTGGGGGGCTACGAGCAGTACTTC.

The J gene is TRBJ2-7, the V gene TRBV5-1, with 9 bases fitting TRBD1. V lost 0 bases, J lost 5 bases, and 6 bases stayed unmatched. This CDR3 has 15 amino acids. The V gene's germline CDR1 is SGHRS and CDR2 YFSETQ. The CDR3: CASSLVRTGDHEQYF. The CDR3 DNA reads TGCGCCAGCAGCTTGGTCAGGACAGGGGACCACGAGCAGTACTTC.